This TCR beta chain emerged from a study of Ad26.COV2.S vaccination and SARS-CoV-2 variants. On the study more broadly: Donor was in the COV1001 Ad26.COV2.S trial arm.

Sequencing was performed with immunoSEQ multiplex PCR; in TCRdb, only in-frame clones are kept and a portion is missing. The top ten hold 2.5% of the sample, which has fewer than 500,000 clones, roughly 89% seen once. This sample's treatment: 19 received Ad26.COV2.S at low or high dose, single or two shots; 5 received placebo; per-sample allocation not given. The samples were gathered on day 63 after the first injection of vaccine or placebo. Germline V lookup: CDR1 SGHNT, CDR2 YYREEE (reference sequence). Trimming pared 0 bases from V and 7 bases from J, leaving 11 bases between. The CDR3 runs 14 residues.

The specimen was peripheral blood, collected in a trial of Ad26.COV2.S vaccine versus placebo. J is TRBJ1-5 and V is TRBV5-4, with D unresolved. The receptor's source is a person aged 18-65 years who received the Ad26.COV2.S COVID-19 vaccine or a placebo. The CDR3 loop is CASSLGGLGQPQHF. CDR3 in DNA: TGTGCCAGCAGCTTGGGAGGGCTTGGCCAGCCCCAGCATTTT.